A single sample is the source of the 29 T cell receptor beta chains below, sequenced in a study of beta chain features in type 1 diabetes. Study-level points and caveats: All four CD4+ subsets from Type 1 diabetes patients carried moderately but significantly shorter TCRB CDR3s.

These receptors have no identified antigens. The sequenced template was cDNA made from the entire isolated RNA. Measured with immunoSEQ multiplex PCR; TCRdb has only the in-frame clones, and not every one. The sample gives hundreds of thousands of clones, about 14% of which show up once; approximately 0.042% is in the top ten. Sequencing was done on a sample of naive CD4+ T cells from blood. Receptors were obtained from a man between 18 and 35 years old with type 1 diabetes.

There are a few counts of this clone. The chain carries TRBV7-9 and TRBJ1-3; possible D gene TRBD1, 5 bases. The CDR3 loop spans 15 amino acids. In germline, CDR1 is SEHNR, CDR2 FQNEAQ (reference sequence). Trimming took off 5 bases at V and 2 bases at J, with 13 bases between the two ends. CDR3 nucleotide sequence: TGTGCCAGCAGCACAACAGGTCCGGCTGGAAACACCATATATTTT. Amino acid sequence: CASSTTGPAGNTIYF.

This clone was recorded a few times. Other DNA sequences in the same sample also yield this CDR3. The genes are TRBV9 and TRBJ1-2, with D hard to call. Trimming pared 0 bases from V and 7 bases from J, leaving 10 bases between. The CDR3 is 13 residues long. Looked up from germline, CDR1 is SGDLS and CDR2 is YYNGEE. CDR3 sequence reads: CASSVGGSGGYTF. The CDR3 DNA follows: TGTGCCAGCAGCGTAGGGGGATCCGGTGGCTACACCTTC.

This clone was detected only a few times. The CDR3 DNA sequence: TGTGCCAGCAGCTTGGCCGCCGATAAGCAAGAGACCCAGTACTTC. Translated: CASSLAADKQETQYF. This rearrangement joins TRBV5-4 to TRBJ2-5; D gene unclear. V lost 0 bases and J lost 2, with 11 bases in between. Germline CDR1 reads SGHNT; CDR2 reads YYREEE (reference sequence). The length of the CDR3 is 15 residues.

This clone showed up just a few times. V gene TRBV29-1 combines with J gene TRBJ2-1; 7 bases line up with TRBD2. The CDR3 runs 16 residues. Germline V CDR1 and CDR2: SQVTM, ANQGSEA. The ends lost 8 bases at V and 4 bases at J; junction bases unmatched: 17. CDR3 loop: CSSPFLEGGAYNEQFF. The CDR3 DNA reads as TGCAGCTCCCCCTTCTTGGAGGGAGGGGCATACAATGAGCAGTTCTTC.

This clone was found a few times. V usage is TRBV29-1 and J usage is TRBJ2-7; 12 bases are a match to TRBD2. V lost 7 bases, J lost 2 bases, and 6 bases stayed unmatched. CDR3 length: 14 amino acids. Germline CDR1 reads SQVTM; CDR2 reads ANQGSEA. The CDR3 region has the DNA TGCAGCGCACCTAGCGGGAGGGACGCCTACGAGCAGTACTTC. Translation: CSAPSGRDAYEQYF.

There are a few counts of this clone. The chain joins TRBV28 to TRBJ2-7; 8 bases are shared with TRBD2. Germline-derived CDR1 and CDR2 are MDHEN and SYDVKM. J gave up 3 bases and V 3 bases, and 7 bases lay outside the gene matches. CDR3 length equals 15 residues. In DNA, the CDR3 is TGTGCCAGCAGTTTGGGGCGGGGGGCCGTCTACGAGCAGTACTTC. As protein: CASSLGRGAVYEQYF.

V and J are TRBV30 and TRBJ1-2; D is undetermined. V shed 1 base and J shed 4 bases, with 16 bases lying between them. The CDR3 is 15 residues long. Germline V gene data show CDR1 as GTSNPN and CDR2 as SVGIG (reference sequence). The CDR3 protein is CAWSEGGPGIYGYTF. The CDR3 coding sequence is TGTGCCTGGAGTGAGGGCGGTCCGGGAATCTATGGCTACACCTTC.

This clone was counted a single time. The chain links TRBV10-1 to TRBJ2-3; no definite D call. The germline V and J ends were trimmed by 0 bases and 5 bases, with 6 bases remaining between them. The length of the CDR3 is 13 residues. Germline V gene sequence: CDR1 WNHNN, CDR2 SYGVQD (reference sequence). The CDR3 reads CASSESLGDTQYF. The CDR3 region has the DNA TGCGCCAGCAGTGAGTCATTAGGAGATACGCAGTATTTT.

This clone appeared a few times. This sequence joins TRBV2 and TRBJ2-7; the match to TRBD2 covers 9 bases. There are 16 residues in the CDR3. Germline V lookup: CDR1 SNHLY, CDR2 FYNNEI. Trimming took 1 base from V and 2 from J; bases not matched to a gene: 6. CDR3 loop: CASSEGSSGDTYEQYF. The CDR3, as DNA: TGTGCCAGCAGTGAAGGGTCTAGCGGGGACACCTACGAGCAGTACTTC.

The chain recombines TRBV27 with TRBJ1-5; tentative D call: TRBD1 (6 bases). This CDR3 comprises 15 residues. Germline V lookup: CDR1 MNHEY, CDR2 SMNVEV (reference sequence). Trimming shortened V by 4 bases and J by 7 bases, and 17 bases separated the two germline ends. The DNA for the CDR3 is TGTGCCAGCAGTTCCCAGGGGATACGGGGACAGCCCCAGCATTTT. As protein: CASSSQGIRGQPQHF.

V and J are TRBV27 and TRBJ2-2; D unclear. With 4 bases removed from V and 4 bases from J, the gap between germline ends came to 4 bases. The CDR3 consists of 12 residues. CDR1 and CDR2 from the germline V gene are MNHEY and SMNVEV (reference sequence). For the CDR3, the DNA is TGTGCCAGCAGTTCCGGCACCGGGGAGCTGTTTTTT. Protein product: CASSSGTGELFF.

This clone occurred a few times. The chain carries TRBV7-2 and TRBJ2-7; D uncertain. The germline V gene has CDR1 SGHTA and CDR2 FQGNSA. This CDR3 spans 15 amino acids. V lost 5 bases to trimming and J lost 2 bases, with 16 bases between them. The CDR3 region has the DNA TGTGCCAGCAGCCCCCGTAGGGAAACTCCCTACGAGCAGTACTTC. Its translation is CASSPRRETPYEQYF.

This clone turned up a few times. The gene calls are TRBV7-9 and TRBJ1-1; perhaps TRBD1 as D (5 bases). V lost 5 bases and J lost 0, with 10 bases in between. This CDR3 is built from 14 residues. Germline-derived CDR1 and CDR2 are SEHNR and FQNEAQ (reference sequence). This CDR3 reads CASSRGQVNTEAFF. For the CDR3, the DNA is TGTGCCAGCAGCCGAGGACAAGTGAACACTGAAGCTTTCTTT.

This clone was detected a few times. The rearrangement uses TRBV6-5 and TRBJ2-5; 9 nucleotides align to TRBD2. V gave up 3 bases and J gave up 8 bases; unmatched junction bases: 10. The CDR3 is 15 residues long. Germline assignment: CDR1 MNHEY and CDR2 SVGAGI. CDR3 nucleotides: TGTGCCAGCAGTTATCGGTCTAGCGGGGCAGGAACCCAGTACTTC. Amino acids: CASSYRSSGAGTQYF.

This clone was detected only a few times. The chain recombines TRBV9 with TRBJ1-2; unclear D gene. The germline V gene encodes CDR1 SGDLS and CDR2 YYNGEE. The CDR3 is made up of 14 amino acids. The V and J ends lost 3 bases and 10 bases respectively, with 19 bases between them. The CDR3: CASSESQTERSYTF. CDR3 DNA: TGTGCCAGCAGCGAATCTCAGACTGAACGTTCCTACACCTTC.

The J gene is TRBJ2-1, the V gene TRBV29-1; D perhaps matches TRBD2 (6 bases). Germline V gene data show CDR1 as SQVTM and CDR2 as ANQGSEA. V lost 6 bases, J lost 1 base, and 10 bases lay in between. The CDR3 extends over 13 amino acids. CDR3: CSVGTLSYNEQFF. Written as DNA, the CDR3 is TGCAGCGTCGGGACTCTTTCCTACAATGAGCAGTTCTTC.

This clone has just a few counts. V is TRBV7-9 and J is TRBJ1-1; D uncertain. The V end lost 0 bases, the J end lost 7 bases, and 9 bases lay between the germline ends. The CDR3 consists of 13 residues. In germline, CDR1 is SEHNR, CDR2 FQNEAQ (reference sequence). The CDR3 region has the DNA TGTGCCAGCAGCTTAGCGGGCCACCTTGAAGCTTTCTTT. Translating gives CASSLAGHLEAFF. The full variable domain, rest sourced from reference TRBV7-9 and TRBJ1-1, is DTGVSQNPRHKITKRGQNVTFRCDPISEHNRLYWYRQTLGQGPEFLTYFQNEAQLEKSRLLSDRFSAERPKGSFSTLEIQRTEQGDSAMYLCASSLAGHLEAFFGQGTRLTVV.

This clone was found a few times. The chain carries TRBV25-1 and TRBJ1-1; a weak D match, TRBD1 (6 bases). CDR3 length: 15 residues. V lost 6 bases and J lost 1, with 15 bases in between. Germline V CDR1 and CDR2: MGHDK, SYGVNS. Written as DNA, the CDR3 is TGTGCCAGCAGGGACACAGGGTTTTGGAACACTGAAGCTTTCTTT. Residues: CASRDTGFWNTEAFF.

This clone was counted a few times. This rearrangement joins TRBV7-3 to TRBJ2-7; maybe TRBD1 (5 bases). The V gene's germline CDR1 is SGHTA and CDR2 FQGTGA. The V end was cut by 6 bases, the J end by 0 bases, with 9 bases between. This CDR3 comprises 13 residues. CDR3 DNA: TGTGCCAGCAGTCCCAGGGTCTCCTACGAGCAGTACTTC. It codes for CASSPRVSYEQYF. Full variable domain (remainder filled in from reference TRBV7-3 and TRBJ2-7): GAGVSQTPSNKVTEKGKYVELRCDPISGHTALYWYRQSLGQGPEFLIYFQGTGAADDSGLPNDRFFAVRPEGSVSTLKIQRTERGDSAVYLCASSPRVSYEQYFGPGTRLTVT.

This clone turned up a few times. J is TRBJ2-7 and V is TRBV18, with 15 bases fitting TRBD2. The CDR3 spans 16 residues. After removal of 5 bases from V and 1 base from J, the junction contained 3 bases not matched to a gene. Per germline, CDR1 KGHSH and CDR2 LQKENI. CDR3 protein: CASSTGTSGRSYEQYF. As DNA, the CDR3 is TGTGCCAGCTCAACAGGGACTAGCGGGAGGTCCTACGAGCAGTACTTC.

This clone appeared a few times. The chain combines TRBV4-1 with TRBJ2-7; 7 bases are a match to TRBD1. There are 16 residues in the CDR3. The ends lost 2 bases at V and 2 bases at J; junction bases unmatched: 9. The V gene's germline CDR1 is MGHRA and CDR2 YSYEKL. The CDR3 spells CASSQTGAPPAYEQYF. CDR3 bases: TGCGCCAGCAGCCAAACAGGGGCCCCACCCGCCTACGAGCAGTACTTC.

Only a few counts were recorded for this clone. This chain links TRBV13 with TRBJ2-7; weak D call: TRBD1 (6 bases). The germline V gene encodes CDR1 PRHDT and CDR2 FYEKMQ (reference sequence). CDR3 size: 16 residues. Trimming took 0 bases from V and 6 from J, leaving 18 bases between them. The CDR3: CASSLGWSQGRPEQYF. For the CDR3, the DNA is TGTGCCAGCAGCTTAGGTTGGTCGCAGGGGAGACCCGAGCAGTACTTC. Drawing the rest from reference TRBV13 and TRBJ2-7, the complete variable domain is AAGVIQSPRHLIKEKRETATLKCYPIPRHDTVYWYQQGPGQDPQFLISFYEKMQSDKGSIPDRFSAQQFSDYHSELNMSSLELGDSALYFCASSLGWSQGRPEQYFGPGTRLTVT.

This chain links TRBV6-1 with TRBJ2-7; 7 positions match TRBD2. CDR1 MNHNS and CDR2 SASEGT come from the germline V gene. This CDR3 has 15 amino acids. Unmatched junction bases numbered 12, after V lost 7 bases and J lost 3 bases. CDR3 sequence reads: CASIPGSGNIYEQYF. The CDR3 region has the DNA TGTGCCAGCATTCCCGGGAGCGGGAACATCTACGAGCAGTACTTC.

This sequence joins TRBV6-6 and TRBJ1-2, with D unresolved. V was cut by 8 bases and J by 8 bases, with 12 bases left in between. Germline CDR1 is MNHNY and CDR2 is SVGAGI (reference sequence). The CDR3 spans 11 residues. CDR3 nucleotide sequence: TGTGCCAGCGCCCAAGAAGGGGGCTACACCTTC. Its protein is CASAQEGGYTF.

The CDR3 sequence is CASSLVGGPGSYNEQFF. DNA for the CDR3: TGTGCCAGCAGCTTGGTGGGAGGTCCCGGCTCCTACAATGAGCAGTTCTTC. This rearrangement joins TRBV5-6 to TRBJ2-1, with D possibly matching TRBD2 (6 bases). The germline V gene has CDR1 SGHDT and CDR2 YYEEEE. The V and J ends lost 0 bases and 0 bases respectively, with 13 bases between them. This CDR3 is built from 17 residues.

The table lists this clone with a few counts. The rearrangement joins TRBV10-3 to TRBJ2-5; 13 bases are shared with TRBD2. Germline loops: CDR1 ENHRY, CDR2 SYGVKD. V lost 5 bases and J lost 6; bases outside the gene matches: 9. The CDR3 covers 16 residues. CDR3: CAISTGLAGVRKTQYF. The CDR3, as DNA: TGTGCCATCAGTACCGGACTAGCGGGAGTTAGAAAGACCCAGTACTTC.

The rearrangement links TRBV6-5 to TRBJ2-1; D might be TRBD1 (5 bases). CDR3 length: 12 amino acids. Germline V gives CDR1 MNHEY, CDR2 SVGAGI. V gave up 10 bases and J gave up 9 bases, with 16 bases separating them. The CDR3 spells CATQNEGAEQFF. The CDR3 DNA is TGTGCCACCCAGAATGAAGGGGCTGAGCAGTTCTTC.

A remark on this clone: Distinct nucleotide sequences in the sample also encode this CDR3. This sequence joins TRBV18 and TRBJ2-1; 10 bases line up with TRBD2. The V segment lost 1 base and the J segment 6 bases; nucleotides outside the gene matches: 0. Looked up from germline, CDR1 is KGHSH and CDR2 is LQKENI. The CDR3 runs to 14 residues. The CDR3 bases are TGTGCCAGCTCACCACGGACTAGCGGCAATGAGCAGTTCTTC. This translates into CASSPRTSGNEQFF.

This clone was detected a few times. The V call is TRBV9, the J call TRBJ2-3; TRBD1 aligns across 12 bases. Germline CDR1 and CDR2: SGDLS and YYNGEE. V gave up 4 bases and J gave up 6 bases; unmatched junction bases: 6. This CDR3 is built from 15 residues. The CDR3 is CASSLGTGGADTQYF. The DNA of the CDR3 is TGTGCCAGCAGCCTAGGGACAGGGGGCGCGGATACGCAGTATTTT. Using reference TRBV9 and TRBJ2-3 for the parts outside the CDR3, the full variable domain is DSGVTQTPKHLITATGQRVTLRCSPRSGDLSVYWYQQSLDQGLQFLIQYYNGEERAKGNILERFSAQQFPDLHSELNLSSLELGDSALYFCASSLGTGGADTQYFGPGTRLTVL.